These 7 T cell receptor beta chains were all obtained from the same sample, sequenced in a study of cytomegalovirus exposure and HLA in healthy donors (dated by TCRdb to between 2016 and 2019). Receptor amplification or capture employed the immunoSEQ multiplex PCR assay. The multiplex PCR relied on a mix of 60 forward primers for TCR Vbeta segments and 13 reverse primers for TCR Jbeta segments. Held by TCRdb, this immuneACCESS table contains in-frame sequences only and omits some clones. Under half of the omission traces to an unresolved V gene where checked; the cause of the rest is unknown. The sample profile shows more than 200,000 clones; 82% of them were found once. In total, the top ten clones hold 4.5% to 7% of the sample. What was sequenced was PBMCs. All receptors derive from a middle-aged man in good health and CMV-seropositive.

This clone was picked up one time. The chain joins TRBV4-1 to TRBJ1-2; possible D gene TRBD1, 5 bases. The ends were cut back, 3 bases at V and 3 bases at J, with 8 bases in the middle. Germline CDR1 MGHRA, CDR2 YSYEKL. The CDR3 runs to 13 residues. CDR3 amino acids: CASSQKGYYGYTF. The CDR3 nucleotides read TGCGCCAGCAGCCAGAAGGGGTACTATGGCTACACCTTC.

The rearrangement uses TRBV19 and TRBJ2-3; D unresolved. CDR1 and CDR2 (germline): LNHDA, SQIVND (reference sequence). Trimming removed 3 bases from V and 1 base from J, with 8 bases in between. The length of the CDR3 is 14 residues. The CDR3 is CASSIPPGTDTQYF. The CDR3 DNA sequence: TGTGCCAGTAGTATCCCCCCCGGCACAGATACGCAGTATTTT.

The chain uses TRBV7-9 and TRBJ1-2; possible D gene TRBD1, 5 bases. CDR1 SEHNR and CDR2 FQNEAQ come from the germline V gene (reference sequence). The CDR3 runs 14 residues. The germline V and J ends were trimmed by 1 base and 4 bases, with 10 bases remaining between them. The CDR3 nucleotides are TGTGCCAGCAGCTTAGAGGGGTCTAGCTATGGCTACACCTTC. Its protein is CASSLEGSSYGYTF.

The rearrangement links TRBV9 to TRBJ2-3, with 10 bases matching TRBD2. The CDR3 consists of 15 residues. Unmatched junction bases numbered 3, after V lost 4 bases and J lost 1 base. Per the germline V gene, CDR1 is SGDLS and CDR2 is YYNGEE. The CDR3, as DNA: TGTGCCAGCAGCTCCGGACTAGCGGGCACAGATACGCAGTATTTT. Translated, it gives CASSSGLAGTDTQYF.

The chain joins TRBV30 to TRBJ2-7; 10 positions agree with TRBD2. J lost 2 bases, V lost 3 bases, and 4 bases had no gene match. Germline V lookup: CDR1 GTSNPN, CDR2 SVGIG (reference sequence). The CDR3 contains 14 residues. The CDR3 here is CAWSLAGATYEQYF. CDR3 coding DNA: TGTGCCTGGAGCCTAGCGGGAGCGACCTACGAGCAGTACTTC.

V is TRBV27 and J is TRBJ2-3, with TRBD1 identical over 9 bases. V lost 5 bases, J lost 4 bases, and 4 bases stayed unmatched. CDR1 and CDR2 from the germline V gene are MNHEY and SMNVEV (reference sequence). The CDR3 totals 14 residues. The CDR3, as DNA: TGTGCCAGCAGTCCCCGGACAGGGGCAGATACGCAGTATTTT. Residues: CASSPRTGADTQYF.

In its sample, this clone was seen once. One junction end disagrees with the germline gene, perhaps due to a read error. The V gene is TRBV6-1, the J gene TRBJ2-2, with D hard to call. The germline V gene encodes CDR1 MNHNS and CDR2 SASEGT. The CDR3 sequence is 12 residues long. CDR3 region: CASSENSGELFF. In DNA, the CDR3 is TGTGCCAGCAGTGAAAACAGCGGGGAGCTGTTTTTT.